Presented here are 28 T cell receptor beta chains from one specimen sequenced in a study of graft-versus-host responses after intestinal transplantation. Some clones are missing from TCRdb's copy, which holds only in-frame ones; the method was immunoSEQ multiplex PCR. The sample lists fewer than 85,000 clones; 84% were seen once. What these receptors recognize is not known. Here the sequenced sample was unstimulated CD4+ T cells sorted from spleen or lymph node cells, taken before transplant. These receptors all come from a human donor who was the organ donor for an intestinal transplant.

The CDR3 spells CASSLGAGWSVNTEAFF. The CDR3 DNA reads as TGTGCCAGCAGCTTGGGGGCAGGGTGGTCCGTGAACACTGAAGCTTTCTTT. The V gene is TRBV5-6, the J gene TRBJ1-1; TRBD1 is a possible D gene (5 bases). The CDR3 runs to 17 residues. Per the germline V gene, CDR1 is SGHDT and CDR2 is YYEEEE. V was clipped by 0 bases and J by 0 bases, with 15 bases between them.

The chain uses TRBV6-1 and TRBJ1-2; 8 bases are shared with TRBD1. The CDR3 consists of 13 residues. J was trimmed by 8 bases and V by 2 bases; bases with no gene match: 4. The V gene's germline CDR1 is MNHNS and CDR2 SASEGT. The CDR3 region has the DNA TGTGCCAGCAGTGAAATGGACAGGGCCGGCTACACCTTC. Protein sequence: CASSEMDRAGYTF.

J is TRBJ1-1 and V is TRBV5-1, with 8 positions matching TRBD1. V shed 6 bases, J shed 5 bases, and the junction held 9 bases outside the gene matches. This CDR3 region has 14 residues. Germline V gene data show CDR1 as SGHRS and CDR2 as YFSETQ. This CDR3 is CASNTGGSGTEAFF. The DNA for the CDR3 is TGCGCCAGCAATACAGGGGGTTCCGGGACTGAAGCTTTCTTT.

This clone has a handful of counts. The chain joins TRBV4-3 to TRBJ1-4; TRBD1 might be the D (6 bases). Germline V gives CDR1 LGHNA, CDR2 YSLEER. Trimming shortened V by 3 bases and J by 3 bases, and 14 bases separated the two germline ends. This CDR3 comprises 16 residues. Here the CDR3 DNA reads TGCGCCAGCAGCCAGGAGCAACAGGGAGCTAATGAAAAACTGTTTTTT. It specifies CASSQEQQGANEKLFF.

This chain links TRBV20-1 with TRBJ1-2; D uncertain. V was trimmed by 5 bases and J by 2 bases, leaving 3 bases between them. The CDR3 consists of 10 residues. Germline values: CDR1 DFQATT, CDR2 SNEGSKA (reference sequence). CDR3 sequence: CSAPNYGYTF. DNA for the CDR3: TGCAGTGCTCCGAACTATGGCTACACCTTC.

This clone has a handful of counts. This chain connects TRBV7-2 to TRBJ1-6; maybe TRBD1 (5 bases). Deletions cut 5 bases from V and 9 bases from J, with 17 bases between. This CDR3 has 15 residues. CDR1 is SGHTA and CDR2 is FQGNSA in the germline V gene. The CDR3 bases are TGTGCCAGCAGCAGACCTGGGGCCGGCCTTTCACCCCTCCACTTT. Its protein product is CASSRPGAGLSPLHF.

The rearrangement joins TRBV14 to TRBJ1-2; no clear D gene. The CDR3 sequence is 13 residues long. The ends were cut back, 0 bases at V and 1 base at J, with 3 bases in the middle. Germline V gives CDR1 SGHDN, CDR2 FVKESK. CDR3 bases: TGTGCCAGCAGCCAAGACAATAACTATGGCTACACCTTC. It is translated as CASSQDNNYGYTF.

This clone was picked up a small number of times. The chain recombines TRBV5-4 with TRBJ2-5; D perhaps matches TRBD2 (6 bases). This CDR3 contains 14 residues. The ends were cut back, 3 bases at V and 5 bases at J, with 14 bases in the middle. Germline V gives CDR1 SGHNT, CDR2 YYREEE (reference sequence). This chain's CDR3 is CASSSQGGGETQYF. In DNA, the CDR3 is TGTGCCAGCAGCTCCCAGGGTGGGGGGGAGACCCAGTACTTC.

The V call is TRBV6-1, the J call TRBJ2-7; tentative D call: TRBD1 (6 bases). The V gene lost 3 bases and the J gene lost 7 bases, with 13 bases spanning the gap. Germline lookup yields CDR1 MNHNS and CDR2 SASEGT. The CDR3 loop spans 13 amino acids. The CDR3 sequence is CASSELGAWEQYV. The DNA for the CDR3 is TGTGCCAGCAGTGAGCTGGGGGCCTGGGAGCAGTACGTC.

Here the CDR3 DNA reads TGTGCCAGCCTTGTCCACAGGACAGCGGGGGGGATCCAAGAGACCCAGTACTTC. Translating it yields CASLVHRTAGGIQETQYF. This chain uses TRBV21-1 with TRBJ2-5; whether TRBD2, the table's D call, matches the DNA was not checked. TRBV21-1 constitutes a pseudogene. This CDR3 is built from 18 residues.

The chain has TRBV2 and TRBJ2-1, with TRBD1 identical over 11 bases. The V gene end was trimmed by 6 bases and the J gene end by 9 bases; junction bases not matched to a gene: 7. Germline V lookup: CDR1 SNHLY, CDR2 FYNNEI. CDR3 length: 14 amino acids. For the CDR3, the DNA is TGTGCCAGCAGCGCGGGACAGGGGGTGAGTGAGCAGTTCTTC. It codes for CASSAGQGVSEQFF.

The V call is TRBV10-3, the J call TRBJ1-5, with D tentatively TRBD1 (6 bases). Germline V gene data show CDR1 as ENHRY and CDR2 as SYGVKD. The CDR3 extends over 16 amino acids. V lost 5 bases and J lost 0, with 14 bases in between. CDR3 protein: CAISQQQGPSNQPQHF. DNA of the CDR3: TGTGCCATCAGTCAACAACAGGGACCTAGCAATCAGCCCCAGCATTTT.

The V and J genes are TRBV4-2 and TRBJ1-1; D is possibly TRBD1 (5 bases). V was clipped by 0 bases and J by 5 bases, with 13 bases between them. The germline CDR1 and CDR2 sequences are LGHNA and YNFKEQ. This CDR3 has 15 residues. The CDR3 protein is CASSQDGAGLTEAFF. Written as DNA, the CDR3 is TGTGCCAGCAGCCAAGATGGTGCAGGGTTGACTGAAGCTTTCTTT.

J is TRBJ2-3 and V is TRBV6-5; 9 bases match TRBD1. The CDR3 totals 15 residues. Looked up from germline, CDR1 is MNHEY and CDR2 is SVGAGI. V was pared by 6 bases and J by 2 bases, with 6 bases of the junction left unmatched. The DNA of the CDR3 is TGTGCCAGCAGATCCGGGACAGGGCTCACAGATACGCAGTATTTT. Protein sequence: CASRSGTGLTDTQYF.

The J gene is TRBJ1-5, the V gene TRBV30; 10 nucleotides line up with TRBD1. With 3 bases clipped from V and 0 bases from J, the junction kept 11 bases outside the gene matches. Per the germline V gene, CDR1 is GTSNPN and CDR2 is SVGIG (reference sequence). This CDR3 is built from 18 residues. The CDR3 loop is CAWRIRDRGIDSNQPQHF. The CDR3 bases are TGTGCCTGGAGAATCCGGGACAGGGGAATAGATAGCAATCAGCCCCAGCATTTT.

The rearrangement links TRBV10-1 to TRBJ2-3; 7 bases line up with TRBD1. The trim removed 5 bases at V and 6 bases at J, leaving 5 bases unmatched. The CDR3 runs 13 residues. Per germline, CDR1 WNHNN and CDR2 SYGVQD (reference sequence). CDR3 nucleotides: TGCGCCAGCAGTCGACAGGGTTGGGATACGCAGTATTTT. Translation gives CASSRQGWDTQYF.

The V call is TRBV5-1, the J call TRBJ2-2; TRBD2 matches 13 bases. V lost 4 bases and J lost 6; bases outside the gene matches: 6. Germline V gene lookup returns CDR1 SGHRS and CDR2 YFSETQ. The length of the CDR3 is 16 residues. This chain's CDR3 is CASSPLAGGLAGELFF. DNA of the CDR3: TGCGCCAGCAGCCCACTAGCGGGGGGGCTGGCCGGGGAGCTGTTTTTT. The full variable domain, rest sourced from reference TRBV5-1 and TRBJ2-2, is KAGVTQTPRYLIKTRGQQVTLSCSPISGHRSVSWYQQTPGQGLQFLFEYFSETQRNKGNFPGRFSGRQFSNSRSEMNVSTLELGDSALYLCASSPLAGGLAGELFFGEGSRLTVL.

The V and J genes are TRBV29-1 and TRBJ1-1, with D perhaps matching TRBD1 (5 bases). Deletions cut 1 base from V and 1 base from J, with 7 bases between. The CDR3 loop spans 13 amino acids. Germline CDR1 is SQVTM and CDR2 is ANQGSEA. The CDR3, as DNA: TGCAGCGTTGAAGTTCAGGGGAACACTGAAGCTTTCTTT. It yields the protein CSVEVQGNTEAFF.

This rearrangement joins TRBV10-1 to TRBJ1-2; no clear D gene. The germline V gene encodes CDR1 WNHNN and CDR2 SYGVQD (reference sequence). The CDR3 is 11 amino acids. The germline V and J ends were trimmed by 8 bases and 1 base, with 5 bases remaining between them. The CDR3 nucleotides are TGCGCCAGCGGAGATAACTATGGCTACACCTTC. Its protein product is CASGDNYGYTF.

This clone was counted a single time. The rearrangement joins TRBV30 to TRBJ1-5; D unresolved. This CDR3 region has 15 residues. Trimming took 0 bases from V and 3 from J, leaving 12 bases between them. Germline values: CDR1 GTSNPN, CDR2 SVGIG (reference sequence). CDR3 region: CAWSVGGSPNQPQHF. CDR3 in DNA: TGTGCCTGGAGTGTAGGCGGGTCCCCCAATCAGCCCCAGCATTTT.

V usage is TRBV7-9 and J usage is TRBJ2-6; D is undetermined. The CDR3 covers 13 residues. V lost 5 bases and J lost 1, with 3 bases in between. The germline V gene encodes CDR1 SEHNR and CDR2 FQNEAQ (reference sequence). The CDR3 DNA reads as TGTGCCAGCAGCCATTCTGGGGCCAACGTCCTGACTTTC. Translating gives CASSHSGANVLTF.

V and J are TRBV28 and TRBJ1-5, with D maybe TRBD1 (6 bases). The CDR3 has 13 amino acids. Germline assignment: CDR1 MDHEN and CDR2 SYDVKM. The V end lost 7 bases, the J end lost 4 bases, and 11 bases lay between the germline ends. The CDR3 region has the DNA TGTGCCAGCACATCAGGGGCAAATCAGCCCCAGCATTTT. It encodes CASTSGANQPQHF.

This CDR3 is CASSPRISHEQYV. As DNA, the CDR3 is TGTGCCAGCAGCCCTAGGATTTCCCACGAGCAGTACGTC. The J gene is TRBJ2-7, the V gene TRBV27; D is undetermined. There are 13 residues in the CDR3. Germline V CDR1 and CDR2: MNHEY, SMNVEV (reference sequence). V lost 6 bases, J lost 5 bases, and 14 bases lay in between.

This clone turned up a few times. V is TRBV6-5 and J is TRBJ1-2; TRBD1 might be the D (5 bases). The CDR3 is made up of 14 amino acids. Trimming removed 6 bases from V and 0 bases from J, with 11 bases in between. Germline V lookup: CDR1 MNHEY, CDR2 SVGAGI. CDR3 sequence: CASSAGDANYGYTF. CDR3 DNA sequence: TGTGCCAGCAGCGCGGGGGACGCTAACTATGGCTACACCTTC.

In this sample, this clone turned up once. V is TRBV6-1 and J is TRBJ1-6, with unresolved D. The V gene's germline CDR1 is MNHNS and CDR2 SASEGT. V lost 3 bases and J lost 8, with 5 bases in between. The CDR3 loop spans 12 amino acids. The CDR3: CASSDFDSPLHF. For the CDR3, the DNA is TGTGCCAGCAGTGACTTCGATTCACCCCTCCACTTT.

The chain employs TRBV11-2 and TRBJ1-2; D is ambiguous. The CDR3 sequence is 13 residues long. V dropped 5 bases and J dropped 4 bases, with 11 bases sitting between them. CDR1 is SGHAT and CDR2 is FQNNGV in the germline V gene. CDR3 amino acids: CASSTRAAYGYTF. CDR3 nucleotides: TGTGCCAGCAGCACGCGAGCGGCCTATGGCTACACCTTC.

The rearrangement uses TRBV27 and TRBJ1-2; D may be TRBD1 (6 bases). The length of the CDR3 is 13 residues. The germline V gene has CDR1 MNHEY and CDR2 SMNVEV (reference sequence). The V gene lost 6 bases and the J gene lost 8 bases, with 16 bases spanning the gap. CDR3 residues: CASSQRTVGGYTF. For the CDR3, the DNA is TGTGCCAGCAGCCAACGGACAGTCGGGGGCTACACCTTC.

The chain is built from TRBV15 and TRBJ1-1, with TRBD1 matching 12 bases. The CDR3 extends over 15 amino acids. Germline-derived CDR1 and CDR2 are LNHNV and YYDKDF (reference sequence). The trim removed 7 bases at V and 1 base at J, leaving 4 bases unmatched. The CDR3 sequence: CATTGTGGSNTEAFF. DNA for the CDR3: TGTGCCACCACCGGGACAGGGGGCTCGAACACTGAAGCTTTCTTT.